This TCR beta chain was identified in a study of shared clonotypes between healthy human individuals. Overall study results and limits: The study generally estimated greater richness for naive than memory subsets.

Donors were Caucasian adults residing in Nashville, Tennessee, USA. The CDR3 runs 11 residues. Germline assignment: CDR1 DFQATT and CDR2 SNEGSKA (reference sequence). Trimming at V came to 7 bases and at J to 8 bases, leaving 3 bases not matched to a gene. The data were produced by immunoSEQ multiplex PCR, yet TCRdb's version contains in-frame clones alone and is incomplete. The sample includes some 1.5 million clones, 95% to 99% of them seen just once. Concerning this clone itself: Its antigen is as yet unknown.

The receptor was derived from a man under 40 in good health. The sample comprised naive CD4+ T cells sorted from blood. The subset is: CD45RA+ positively selected. The V and J genes are TRBV20-1 and TRBJ2-4; 9 positions match TRBD2. The chain's CDR3 is CSELAGDIQYF. The CDR3 bases are TGCAGTGAGTTAGCGGGAGACATTCAGTACTTC.